Listed here are 18 T cell receptor beta chains from one sample, sequenced in a study of blood T cell repertoires in COVID-19. Measured with immunoSEQ multiplex PCR; TCRdb has only the in-frame clones, and not every one. The data hold approximately 260,000 clones, with 75% to 90% observed a single time. Sequencing used PBMCs or T cells enriched from blood (not recorded which). The receptors were sampled from a woman under 40 with acute COVID-19.

The V gene is TRBV2, the J gene TRBJ1-2; 7 bases are a match to TRBD1. The CDR3 covers 13 residues. V dropped 6 bases and J dropped 6; count of bases not matched to a gene: 7. Germline V gene sequence: CDR1 SNHLY, CDR2 FYNNEI. As DNA, the CDR3 is TGTGCCAGCAGGATGACAGGGAAGGATGGCTACACCTTC. This sequence encodes CASRMTGKDGYTF.

This chain connects TRBV7-2 to TRBJ2-7, with a weak D call TRBD2 (7 bases). Germline lookup yields CDR1 SGHTA and CDR2 FQGNSA. Deletions cut 5 bases from V and 5 bases from J, with 19 bases between. The CDR3 runs 15 residues. The CDR3 reads CASSPSRGAFHEQYF. In DNA, the CDR3 is TGTGCCAGCAGCCCATCTCGGGGGGCGTTCCACGAGCAGTACTTC.

This rearrangement joins TRBV7-9 to TRBJ2-1; TRBD2 is a possible D gene (6 bases). Per germline, CDR1 SEHNR and CDR2 FQNEAQ (reference sequence). CDR3 length: 14 amino acids. V lost 6 bases to trimming and J lost 6 bases, with 15 bases between them. DNA of the CDR3: TGTGCCAGCAGTCGATGGGACTTGGGCAATGAGCAGTTCTTC. Translation gives CASSRWDLGNEQFF.

This clone occurred once. This chain links TRBV19 with TRBJ1-1; 8 bases line up with TRBD1. Germline loops: CDR1 LNHDA, CDR2 SQIVND (reference sequence). CDR3 length equals 15 residues. Trimming removed 6 bases from V and 3 bases from J; junction bases left unmatched: 9. The CDR3 sequence: CASRPSGTGYTEAFF. CDR3 DNA sequence: TGTGCCAGTAGACCCTCCGGGACAGGATACACTGAAGCTTTCTTT.

J is TRBJ2-1 and V is TRBV7-8; 13 nucleotides align to TRBD2. Germline values: CDR1 SGHVS, CDR2 FQNEAQ. This CDR3 spans 17 amino acids. V shed 1 base, J shed 4 bases, and the junction held 4 bases outside the gene matches. CDR3: CASSLGPLAGGYNEQFF. The CDR3 nucleotides read TGTGCCAGCAGCTTAGGCCCACTAGCGGGAGGGTACAATGAGCAGTTCTTC.

The chain links TRBV5-1 to TRBJ1-5, with 9 bases fitting TRBD1. CDR3 length equals 18 residues. Germline CDR1 reads SGHRS; CDR2 reads YFSETQ. V lost 1 base and J lost 6; bases outside the gene matches: 14. In nucleotides, the CDR3 is TGCGCCAGCAGCTTGACAGTATCGACACAGGGGGCTCGTCAGCCCCAGCATTTT. Encoded protein: CASSLTVSTQGARQPQHF. The full variable domain, in which reference TRBV5-1 and TRBJ1-5 provide the parts outside the CDR3, is KAGVTQTPRYLIKTRGQQVTLSCSPISGHRSVSWYQQTPGQGLQFLFEYFSETQRNKGNFPGRFSGRQFSNSRSEMNVSTLELGDSALYLCASSLTVSTQGARQPQHFGDGTRLSIL.

The chain recombines TRBV18 with TRBJ2-7; a possible D gene is TRBD2 (6 bases). The CDR3 has 18 residues. V was trimmed by 1 base and J by 3 bases, leaving 22 bases between them. Germline CDR1 KGHSH, CDR2 LQKENI. In DNA, the CDR3 is TGTGCCAGCTCACCACGTAGGAAAACCCGGGAGAGTAGCTACGAGCAGTACTTC. Translation gives CASSPRRKTRESSYEQYF. Complete variable domain (other parts from reference TRBV18 and TRBJ2-7): NAGVMQNPRHLVRRRGQEARLRCSPMKGHSHVYWYRQLPEEGLKFMVYLQKENIIDESGMPKERFSAEFPKEGPSILRIQQVVRGDSAAYFCASSPRRKTRESSYEQYFGPGTRLTVT.

This chain uses TRBV2 with TRBJ1-4; maybe TRBD1 (5 bases). Germline V gene lookup returns CDR1 SNHLY and CDR2 FYNNEI. CDR3 size: 14 residues. Deletions cut 4 bases from V and 7 bases from J, with 13 bases between. CDR3 DNA: TGTGCCAGCAGTGTGGTAGGGGTCGGTGAAAAACTGTTTTTT. It encodes CASSVVGVGEKLFF.

The V and J genes are TRBV28 and TRBJ1-3; D is ambiguous. Germline V lookup: CDR1 MDHEN, CDR2 SYDVKM. V dropped 7 bases and J dropped 0 bases, with 10 bases sitting between them. The CDR3 length is 14 residues. The CDR3 bases are TGTGCCAGCACGGGTACTAACTCTGGAAACACCATATATTTT. Its translation: CASTGTNSGNTIYF.

V usage is TRBV5-4 and J usage is TRBJ2-2; 11 bases map to TRBD1. The V gene end was trimmed by 4 bases and the J gene end by 7 bases; junction bases not matched to a gene: 9. Germline loops: CDR1 SGHNT, CDR2 YYREEE (reference sequence). CDR3 length: 16 amino acids. The CDR3, as DNA: TGTGCCAGCAGCCCTCCGGGACAGGGGGGTGTCGGGGAGCTGTTTTTT. It is translated as CASSPPGQGGVGELFF.

The chain links TRBV19 to TRBJ1-5; tentatively, D is TRBD1 (5 bases). CDR1 is LNHDA and CDR2 is SQIVND in the germline V gene (reference sequence). The CDR3 runs 16 residues. Trimming took 1 base from V and 3 from J, leaving 13 bases between them. CDR3 residues: CASSIGRGGTNQPQHF. The CDR3, as DNA: TGTGCCAGTAGTATAGGACGGGGAGGGACCAATCAGCCCCAGCATTTT.

The CDR3 here is CASSEAGAEHETQYF. For the CDR3, the DNA is TGCGCCAGCAGCGAGGCAGGGGCGGAACACGAGACCCAGTACTTC. V usage is TRBV5-1 and J usage is TRBJ2-5; possibly TRBD1 for D (6 bases). Trimming pared 4 bases from V and 5 bases from J, leaving 18 bases between. Germline CDR1 SGHRS, CDR2 YFSETQ. This CDR3 region has 15 residues.

The chain carries TRBV27 and TRBJ2-1; 8 nucleotides agree with TRBD2. The ends lost 6 bases at V and 4 bases at J; junction bases unmatched: 14. In germline, CDR1 is MNHEY, CDR2 SMNVEV (reference sequence). The CDR3 contains 17 residues. The CDR3 reads CASRKTPSGSGYNEQFF. Here the CDR3 DNA reads TGTGCCAGCAGGAAAACCCCAAGCGGGAGTGGTTACAATGAGCAGTTCTTC.

This rearrangement joins TRBV6-1 to TRBJ1-2; D may be TRBD1 (6 bases). V was shortened by 3 bases and J by 2 bases, with 7 bases between the two germline ends. Germline lookup yields CDR1 MNHNS and CDR2 SASEGT. This CDR3 comprises 13 residues. CDR3 loop: CASSEGANYGYTF. As DNA, the CDR3 is TGTGCCAGCAGTGAGGGGGCCAACTATGGCTACACCTTC.

As DNA, the CDR3 is TGTGCCAGCAGTTTCTGGGAGGAAGCAGATACGCAGTATTTT. It codes for CASSFWEEADTQYF. The V gene is TRBV28, the J gene TRBJ2-3, with a weak D call TRBD2 (6 bases). The CDR3 totals 14 residues. Germline loops: CDR1 MDHEN, CDR2 SYDVKM. Trimming shortened V by 3 bases and J by 4 bases, and 11 bases separated the two germline ends.

The V and J genes are TRBV11-2 and TRBJ2-2; no firm D call. CDR1 SGHAT and CDR2 FQNNGV come from the germline V gene. The CDR3 sequence is 14 residues long. Trimming stripped 7 bases from V and 0 bases from J, with 9 bases between. CDR3 sequence: CASTTSPNTGELFF. CDR3 DNA sequence: TGTGCCAGCACCACGAGCCCGAACACCGGGGAGCTGTTTTTT. Full variable domain (remainder filled in from reference TRBV11-2 and TRBJ2-2): EAGVAQSPRYKIIEKRQSVAFWCNPISGHATLYWYQQILGQGPKLLIQFQNNGVVDDSQLPKDRFSAERLKGVDSTLKIQPAKLEDSAVYLCASTTSPNTGELFFGEGSRLTVL.

The rearrangement uses TRBV6-2 or TRBV6-3 and TRBJ1-2; 8 bases align to TRBD1. After removal of 2 bases from V and 8 bases from J, the junction contained 4 bases not matched to a gene. CDR1 MNHEY and CDR2 SVGEGT come from the germline V gene. There are 13 residues in the CDR3. CDR3 residues: CASSYSTGGGYTF. In DNA form, the CDR3 reads TGTGCCAGCAGTTACAGTACAGGGGGAGGCTACACCTTC.

The chain has TRBV29-1 and TRBJ1-5; TRBD1 matches 8 bases. V lost 7 bases to trimming and J lost 2 bases; unmatched junction nucleotides: 25. Germline lookup yields CDR1 SQVTM and CDR2 ANQGSEA. This CDR3 is 20 amino acids long. As DNA, the CDR3 is TGCAGCGCCGCGGTCTGGGTGGACAGGGAAACGTTGTGCGGCAATCAGCCCCAGCATTTT. Its translation: CSAAVWVDRETLCGNQPQHF.